Below, 19 T cell receptor beta chains from the same sample are listed, as sequenced in a study of blood T cell repertoires in COVID-19. The protocol was immunoSEQ multiplex PCR, while the TCRdb copy is restricted to in-frame clones and leaves out a portion. Counted here are some 170,000 clones, over 80% occurring once; the ten biggest clones make up around 1.5%. Material: peripheral blood. These TCRs come from a woman between 45 and 60 years old with acute or convalescent COVID-19.

The chain combines TRBV7-9 with TRBJ1-6; D unclear. The CDR3 covers 15 residues. Trimming took 0 bases from V and 6 from J, leaving 9 bases between them. From germline, CDR1 is SEHNR and CDR2 FQNEAQ (reference sequence). The CDR3 reads CASSLADIPNSPLHF. The CDR3, as DNA: TGTGCCAGCAGCTTAGCCGACATCCCTAATTCACCCCTCCACTTT.

J is TRBJ1-2 and V is TRBV6-4, with a tentative D call TRBD1 (5 bases). Germline lookup yields CDR1 MRHNA and CDR2 SNTAGT. CDR3 length: 14 residues. V lost 4 bases and J 6 bases, leaving 15 bases between the germline ends. In DNA form, the CDR3 reads TGTGCCAGCAGTGTCCAGGGCGGCAGAGATGGCTACACCTTC. Its translation is CASSVQGGRDGYTF.

V gene TRBV3-1 (or the pseudogene TRBV3-2) combines with J gene TRBJ2-5, with TRBD2 matching 8 bases. V lost 2 bases and J lost 2; bases outside the gene matches: 4. CDR1 is LGHDT, CDR2 YNNKEL, per germline (reference sequence). The CDR3 consists of 15 residues. Here the CDR3 reads CASSQTSGKQETQYF. CDR3 sequence (DNA): TGTGCCAGCAGCCAAACTAGCGGAAAACAAGAGACCCAGTACTTC.

CDR3 sequence (DNA): TGCGCCAGCAGCCAAGCGCGGGGGAAAACCTACAATGAGCAGTTCTTC. It codes for CASSQARGKTYNEQFF. The chain couples TRBV4-1 to TRBJ2-1; 7 nucleotides line up with TRBD2. Unmatched junction bases numbered 5, after V lost 1 base and J lost 2 bases. The CDR3 is 16 residues long. CDR1 MGHRA and CDR2 YSYEKL come from the germline V gene.

V usage is TRBV5-1 and J usage is TRBJ2-1; 13 nucleotides line up with TRBD2. The CDR3 is 16 amino acids. Germline V CDR1 and CDR2: SGHRS, YFSETQ. Trimming at V came to 4 bases and at J to 2 bases, leaving 3 bases not matched to a gene. CDR3 loop: CASSGGLAGPYNEQFF. The CDR3 DNA sequence: TGCGCCAGCAGCGGGGGACTAGCGGGGCCCTACAATGAGCAGTTCTTC.

This clone was seen once. The chain couples TRBV19 to TRBJ2-5; 9 bases fit TRBD2. The length of the CDR3 is 15 residues. Trimming at V came to 7 bases and at J to 5 bases, leaving 11 bases not matched to a gene. CDR1 and CDR2 (germline): LNHDA, SQIVND (reference sequence). The CDR3 loop reads CASNIGGGAPETQYF. In DNA, the CDR3 is TGTGCCAGTAACATCGGCGGGGGGGCCCCGGAGACCCAGTACTTC.

This clone was detected a few times. The J gene is TRBJ1-2, the V gene TRBV9; D is uncertain. There are 11 residues in the CDR3. Germline CDR1 reads SGDLS; CDR2 reads YYNGEE. With 3 bases removed from V and 5 bases from J, the gap between germline ends came to 5 bases. Here the CDR3 reads CASSGGYGYTF. CDR3 sequence (DNA): TGTGCCAGCAGCGGAGGATATGGCTACACCTTC.

The rearrangement joins TRBV4-1 to TRBJ2-3; 11 positions agree with TRBD2. The CDR3 totals 19 residues. Germline assignment: CDR1 MGHRA and CDR2 YSYEKL. The ends lost 1 base at V and 6 bases at J; junction bases unmatched: 15. DNA for the CDR3: TGCGCCAGCAGCCAAGCCACCCCTCTACTAGCGGGGGTGCGGGATACGCAGTATTTT. This sequence encodes CASSQATPLLAGVRDTQYF.

V and J are TRBV27 and TRBJ2-7, with TRBD2 as a possible D gene (6 bases). This CDR3 spans 14 amino acids. Trimming removed 8 bases from V and 0 bases from J, with 14 bases in between. The germline V gene encodes CDR1 MNHEY and CDR2 SMNVEV (reference sequence). The CDR3, as DNA: TGTGCCAGCGGCGGGACGATTAGCTCCTACGAGCAGTACTTC. This encodes CASGGTISSYEQYF.

The rearrangement joins TRBV19 to TRBJ2-7, with D possibly TRBD1 on 6 matching bases. This CDR3 is 14 amino acids long. The V gene's germline CDR1 is LNHDA and CDR2 SQIVND (reference sequence). Trimming pared 6 bases from V and 3 bases from J, leaving 15 bases between. The CDR3 DNA sequence: TGTGCCAGTAGCCGCTACAGGACAGACTACGAGCAGTACTTC. As protein: CASSRYRTDYEQYF. Based on the CDR3 plus reference TRBV19 and TRBJ2-7, the full variable domain is DGGITQSPKYLFRKEGQNVTLSCEQNLNHDAMYWYRQDPGQGLRLIYYSQIVNDFQKGDIAEGYSVSREKKESFPLTVTSAQKNPTAFYLCASSRYRTDYEQYFGPGTRLTVT.

This clone has just a few counts. The chain joins TRBV6-2 or TRBV6-3 to TRBJ1-2; TRBD1 matches 7 bases. Unmatched junction bases numbered 7, after V lost 5 bases and J lost 4 bases. CDR1 is MNHEY, CDR2 SVGEGT, per germline. The CDR3 contains 14 residues. The CDR3 bases are TGTGCCAGCAGTACCGAGACAGGGAGCTATGGCTACACCTTC. Translated: CASSTETGSYGYTF.

For the CDR3, the DNA is TGTGCCAGCAGTTCCCAGGGGGCGGGTAACTATGGCTACACCTTC. It specifies CASSSQGAGNYGYTF. V is TRBV27 and J is TRBJ1-2; 8 positions agree with TRBD1. CDR3 size: 15 residues. V lost 4 bases, J lost 1 base, and 5 bases stayed unmatched. Per germline, CDR1 MNHEY and CDR2 SMNVEV (reference sequence).

V and J are TRBV7-9 and TRBJ2-1, with no clear D. CDR1 and CDR2 (germline): SEHNR, FQNEAQ (reference sequence). The CDR3 extends over 13 amino acids. The V and J ends lost 0 bases and 6 bases respectively, with 6 bases between them. The CDR3 DNA reads as TGTGCCAGCAGCTTAGCCGTTCTCAATGAGCAGTTCTTC. It is translated as CASSLAVLNEQFF.

The gene calls are TRBV5-1 and TRBJ1-3, with 8 bases that match TRBD1. Per the germline V gene, CDR1 is SGHRS and CDR2 is YFSETQ. With 1 base clipped from V and 6 bases from J, the junction kept 9 bases outside the gene matches. The CDR3 sequence is 16 residues long. CDR3 nucleotide sequence: TGCGCCAGCAGCTTGCTCGCGGACAGGGCTCAAAACACCATATATTTT. The encoded protein is CASSLLADRAQNTIYF.

The chain joins TRBV4-3 to TRBJ1-2; a possible D gene is TRBD1 (5 bases). The V end lost 0 bases, the J end lost 4 bases, and 9 bases lay between the germline ends. CDR3 length: 14 residues. Germline assignment: CDR1 LGHNA and CDR2 YSLEER. CDR3 residues: CASSQDITGYGYTF. The CDR3 DNA follows: TGCGCCAGCAGCCAAGATATTACAGGCTATGGCTACACCTTC.

This sequence joins TRBV19 and TRBJ1-2; TRBD1 matches 10 bases. V gave up 5 bases and J gave up 7 bases; unmatched junction bases: 4. In germline, CDR1 is LNHDA, CDR2 SQIVND (reference sequence). The length of the CDR3 is 13 residues. DNA of the CDR3: TGTGCCAGTAGTCCGGACAGGGGGGCTGGCTACACCTTC. This gives the protein CASSPDRGAGYTF. Full variable domain (missing parts from reference TRBV19 and TRBJ1-2): DGGITQSPKYLFRKEGQNVTLSCEQNLNHDAMYWYRQDPGQGLRLIYYSQIVNDFQKGDIAEGYSVSREKKESFPLTVTSAQKNPTAFYLCASSPDRGAGYTFGSGTRLTVV.

V and J are TRBV5-4 and TRBJ1-2, with a weak D call TRBD1 (6 bases). Per germline, CDR1 SGHNT and CDR2 YYREEE (reference sequence). V was pared by 4 bases and J by 8 bases, with 21 bases between. The CDR3 is made up of 15 amino acids. CDR3 region: CASSPVRQEIDGYTF. CDR3 DNA: TGTGCCAGCAGCCCCGTCCGACAGGAAATTGACGGCTACACCTTC. The full variable domain, with the rest looked up from reference TRBV5-4 and TRBJ1-2, is ETGVTQSPTHLIKTRGQQVTLRCSSQSGHNTVSWYQQALGQGPQFIFQYYREEENGRGNFPPRFSGLQFPNYSSELNVNALELDDSALYLCASSPVRQEIDGYTFGSGTRLTVV.

This sequence joins TRBV2 and TRBJ2-7; tentative D call: TRBD2 (5 bases). This CDR3 has 11 amino acids. V was pared by 5 bases and J by 10 bases, with 12 bases between. Looked up from germline, CDR1 is SNHLY and CDR2 is FYNNEI. CDR3 amino acids: CASSFQSGQYF. The CDR3 DNA is TGTGCCAGCAGTTTTCAATCGGGACAGTACTTC.

The V call is TRBV5-4, the J call TRBJ2-3; D perhaps matches TRBD2 (5 bases). The V gene lost 0 bases and the J gene lost 0 bases, with 11 bases spanning the gap. Germline lookup yields CDR1 SGHNT and CDR2 YYREEE (reference sequence). The CDR3 has 16 amino acids. The CDR3 loop reads CASSLGSAASTDTQYF. The CDR3 region has the DNA TGTGCCAGCAGCTTGGGTAGCGCAGCTAGCACAGATACGCAGTATTTT.